The sequence of this T cell receptor (beta chain) was determined in a study of T-cell memory formation after mild COVID-19 listed by TCRdb under 2021. For the study in its entirety: TCR sequence clusters from the two donors were found to be largely donor specific. The cohort comprised two young, previously healthy adult volunteers, one female and one male. In two donors, T-cell clones that expanded and contracted after mild COVID-19 were followed by sequencing TCRalpha and TCRbeta repertoires longitudinally.

The CDR3 runs 15 residues from the cysteine to the phenylalanine. Here the CDR3 DNA is all that survives: 45 bases in frame from base 1. The V end loses 5 bases and the J end loses 5 bases, and a stretch of 18 bases separates them. For CDR1 and CDR2, the germline V gene lists SGHTA and FQGNSA. Notes on this clonotype: The target of this receptor is not known. No much larger clone exists at a distance of one base, and base qualities are not known.

Here is what the overall study found, with its caveats: Some responding clones were found in pre-infection memory, which suggests that pre-existing cross-reactive memory T cells took part in the SARS-CoV-2 response. From day 15 to 85, contracting clones showed balanced CD4/CD8 phenotypes, whereas a second wave of clones that expanded from day 15 to 37 leaned towards CD4+. Only a couple of mild cases were covered by the study, and larger cohorts that include severe cases with pre-infection samples were considered necessary. Contracting CD4+ clones were located mainly in the CM and EM memory subsets, whereas CD8+ clones were found to be enriched in EMRA. Whether the second-wave clones peaking on day 37 were SARS-CoV-2 specific was not confirmed.

TCRdb records Illumina NovaSeq 6000 as the sequencer. cDNA libraries for TCRalpha and TCRbeta were prepared by 5'RACE using constant-segment primers, with sample barcodes and unique molecular identifiers added. RNA was extracted from every sample with Trizol reagent. Amplification of the libraries took two PCR steps, and the second step added a second sample barcode plus Illumina TruSeq adapters. Sequencing of libraries was performed on an Illumina NovaSeq with 2 x 150 bp paired-end reads. Per the source publication's procedure: The reads were demultiplexed and collapsed into UMI-guided consensus sequences using migec v1.2.7. Using mixcr v2.1.11, UMI consensuses were aligned to TRA and TRB V and J templates and then assembled into clonotypes. Clonotypes were classified as expanded or contracted when called significant by both edgeR and NoisET, with noise models trained on biological replicates. For edgeR calls, the thresholds were a false discovery rate-adjusted p below 0.01 and a log2 fold-change of 1. As an exploratory analysis of dynamics, max-normalized trajectories of the 1000 most abundant clonotypes were examined with PCA combined with hierarchical clustering. Each responding clone was given a CD4 or CD8 phenotype based on the CD4+ and CD8+ repertoires, which had been sequenced separately. TCRdb reprocessing: public reads trimmed at Q25 with fastp, clones called with MiXCR, in-frame beta chains kept. CDR3 protein duplicates are merged, each entry listing the most common genes and DNA. Clone size and V and J calls follow TCRdb, not the original study. Counted in this sample were under 85,000 distinct CDR3 sequences; around 13% of them appeared once. The top ten clones comprise 30% to 35% of the sample.

PBMCs were isolated by Ficoll-Paque density gradient centrifugation. Sequenced sample: PBMCs or a T cell subset sorted from them (not recorded which). This receptor chain uses TRBV7-2 and TRBJ2-5; the D region possibly corresponds to TRBD2 (6 bases align). The receptor was isolated from an adult woman who had mild COVID-19 (a few samples of this study predate the infection). The sample titles of this study are shuffled in the database, so cell type and time point are left out; the donor was told from shared clones. The sequence in DNA is TGTGCCAGCAGCCCCGACGGAGGGAGGTTGGAGACCCAGTACTTC. This is translated as CASSPDGGRLETQYF.